These 25 T cell receptor beta chains were sequenced from one sample in a study of blood T cell repertoires in COVID-19 (TCRdb year 2020). The library was built by means of the immunoSEQ multiplex PCR assay. Drawn from immuneACCESS, this table holds only the in-frame rearrangements with V and J called that TCRdb kept. Clones are partly lost; checked studies trace under half to an unresolved V gene and leave the rest unexplained. The sample table contains roughly 190,000 clones; only one count was recorded for 84% of them. Of the sample, about an eighth is held by the ten largest clones. Sequenced input: peripheral blood. The receptors here all came from a man aged 30 to 39 with active or convalescent COVID-19.

The chain joins TRBV9 to TRBJ2-2; 8 positions match TRBD1. There are 15 residues in the CDR3. Germline CDR1 reads SGDLS; CDR2 reads YYNGEE. V lost 6 bases, J lost 6 bases, and 10 bases stayed unmatched. DNA of the CDR3: TGTGCCAGCAACTCAGGGGGCATAGAGGCCGGGGAGCTGTTTTTT. Its translation is CASNSGGIEAGELFF.

The chain employs TRBV27 and TRBJ2-1; weak D call: TRBD1 (6 bases). Trimming removed 7 bases from V and 5 bases from J, with 18 bases in between. Germline assignment: CDR1 MNHEY and CDR2 SMNVEV (reference sequence). The CDR3 spans 15 residues. CDR3 coding DNA: TGTGCCAGCACCCCCGCCGGGACACCAGACAATGAGCAGTTCTTC. Translated: CASTPAGTPDNEQFF.

The chain is built from TRBV18 and TRBJ1-5; the match to TRBD1 covers 9 bases. Unmatched junction bases numbered 12, after V lost 5 bases and J lost 1 base. The CDR3 spans 18 residues. Germline V gene sequence: CDR1 KGHSH, CDR2 LQKENI. CDR3: CASSSRGQGGGSNQPQHF. CDR3 coding DNA: TGTGCCAGCTCATCAAGGGGACAGGGAGGGGGAAGCAATCAGCCCCAGCATTTT.

The CDR3 here is CAWSEQSHQPQHF. In DNA, the CDR3 is TGTGCCTGGAGTGAACAGAGCCATCAGCCCCAGCATTTT. J is TRBJ1-5 and V is TRBV30; D not resolved. Trimming stripped 1 base from V and 5 bases from J, with 9 bases between. This CDR3 has 13 residues. CDR1 is GTSNPN and CDR2 is SVGIG in the germline V gene (reference sequence).

The genes are TRBV12-3 or TRBV12-4 and TRBJ1-3; TRBD1 is a possible D gene (5 bases). The CDR3 runs 12 residues. The V and J ends lost 11 bases and 14 bases respectively, with 22 bases between them. For the CDR3, the DNA is TGTGCCGTCAGGGTACCGGGACTTGTGCTATATTTT. Amino acid sequence: CAVRVPGLVLYF.

This clone was detected a few times. This chain links TRBV19 with TRBJ1-1, with D hard to call. Trimming left V 3 bases short and J 3 bases short, with 8 bases between. Germline CDR1 LNHDA, CDR2 SQIVND (reference sequence). The length of the CDR3 is 13 residues. CDR3 sequence reads: CASSIGVDTEAFF. The CDR3 DNA is TGTGCCAGTAGTATCGGAGTGGACACTGAAGCTTTCTTT.

The V call is TRBV2, the J call TRBJ2-7, with TRBD2 matching over 8 bases. The CDR3 length is 14 residues. Germline CDR1 SNHLY, CDR2 FYNNEI. The V segment lost 6 bases and the J segment 0 bases; nucleotides outside the gene matches: 4. Here the CDR3 DNA reads TGTGCCAGCAGCCCTAGCGGGTACTCCTACGAGCAGTACTTC. The encoded protein is CASSPSGYSYEQYF.

The chain is built from TRBV19 and TRBJ1-1; a possible D gene is TRBD1 (5 bases). Trimming took 8 bases from V and 3 from J, leaving 16 bases between them. This CDR3 has 14 amino acids. CDR1 and CDR2 (germline): LNHDA, SQIVND (reference sequence). In DNA, the CDR3 is TGTGCCAGTTCTCAGGGCCCGCGCGACACTGAAGCTTTCTTT. The encoded protein is CASSQGPRDTEAFF.

J is TRBJ2-2 and V is TRBV7-9; D not resolved. Germline V gene sequence: CDR1 SEHNR, CDR2 FQNEAQ (reference sequence). V lost 2 bases and J 4 bases, leaving 14 bases between the germline ends. The CDR3 is 16 amino acids. The CDR3 protein is CASSLREGAPTGELFF. The CDR3 DNA reads TGTGCCAGCAGCTTACGTGAAGGAGCGCCCACCGGGGAGCTGTTTTTT.

The V call is TRBV9, the J call TRBJ1-2; 8 nucleotides match TRBD1. This CDR3 is built from 15 residues. CDR1 is SGDLS, CDR2 YYNGEE, per germline. V shed 3 bases and J 8 bases; nucleotides not matched to a gene: 12. In DNA form, the CDR3 reads TGTGCCAGCAGCGCAACAGGGGGAGTTGGTAGCGGCTACACCTTC. As protein: CASSATGGVGSGYTF.

This clone was found a few times. The V gene is TRBV7-9, the J gene TRBJ2-7; 8 bases map to TRBD1. This CDR3 is built from 14 residues. Unmatched junction bases numbered 11, after V lost 9 bases and J lost 4 bases. Germline V gene sequence: CDR1 SEHNR, CDR2 FQNEAQ (reference sequence). CDR3 nucleotides: TGTGCCAGTGTGAAAGGGACAGGAGATTACGAGCAGTACTTC. Its translation: CASVKGTGDYEQYF.

The CDR3 DNA reads as TGTGCCATCAGCCGATTGGACAGGGCCGGGGGGGAGACCCAGTACTTC. It yields the protein CAISRLDRAGGETQYF. This chain uses TRBV10-3 with TRBJ2-5, with a weak D call TRBD1 (8 bases). V dropped 6 bases and J dropped 5 bases, with 22 bases sitting between them. Per germline, CDR1 ENHRY and CDR2 SYGVKD. The CDR3 contains 16 residues.

The V and J genes are TRBV28 and TRBJ1-2, with D perhaps TRBD1 (6 bases). Trimming stripped 5 bases from V and 1 base from J, with 14 bases between. The CDR3 runs 15 residues. CDR1 MDHEN and CDR2 SYDVKM come from the germline V gene. The CDR3 sequence: CASSPGGQLNYGYTF. The DNA for the CDR3 is TGTGCCAGCAGTCCCGGGGGGCAGCTTAACTATGGCTACACCTTC.

This clone was picked up a small number of times. The chain recombines TRBV6-6 with TRBJ2-6, with D perhaps TRBD2 (6 bases). Trimming left V 6 bases short and J 0 bases short, with 15 bases between. The V gene's germline CDR1 is MNHNY and CDR2 SVGAGI (reference sequence). The CDR3 has 17 amino acids. The CDR3 reads CASSRPGLPSGANVLTF. In DNA, the CDR3 is TGTGCCAGCAGCCGACCGGGACTGCCCTCTGGGGCCAACGTCCTGACTTTC.

The rearrangement joins TRBV9 to TRBJ2-5; D may be TRBD1 (6 bases). Germline CDR1 and CDR2: SGDLS and YYNGEE. The CDR3 consists of 16 residues. The ends were cut back, 0 bases at V and 5 bases at J, with 17 bases in the middle. The CDR3 coding sequence is TGTGCCAGCAGCGTAGGGTCACAGGGCCTTAGGGAGACCCAGTACTTC. Its protein product is CASSVGSQGLRETQYF.

The rearrangement joins TRBV7-2 to TRBJ2-3; the match to TRBD2 covers 13 bases. This CDR3 is built from 19 residues. After removal of 2 bases from V and 2 bases from J, the junction contained 10 bases not matched to a gene. In germline, CDR1 is SGHTA, CDR2 FQGNSA. The CDR3 sequence is CASSLNPGTSGTTTDTQYF. CDR3 DNA: TGTGCCAGCAGCTTAAACCCCGGGACTAGCGGGACAACCACAGATACGCAGTATTTT.

The chain joins TRBV13 to TRBJ2-3, with TRBD2 matching over 9 bases. The CDR3 is 15 amino acids. Germline V CDR1 and CDR2: PRHDT, FYEKMQ (reference sequence). With V trimmed by 1 base and J by 8 bases, 7 bases remained unmatched. The CDR3 loop is CASSLEVRGGGTQYF. CDR3 sequence (DNA): TGTGCCAGCAGCTTAGAGGTGCGGGGGGGCGGTACGCAGTATTTT. The full variable domain, completed using reference TRBV13 and TRBJ2-3, is AAGVIQSPRHLIKEKRETATLKCYPIPRHDTVYWYQQGPGQDPQFLISFYEKMQSDKGSIPDRFSAQQFSDYHSELNMSSLELGDSALYFCASSLEVRGGGTQYFGPGTRLTVL.

This clone was counted a few times. The chain carries TRBV24-1 and TRBJ2-2; TRBD1 might be the D (6 bases). Per the germline V gene, CDR1 is KGHDR and CDR2 is SFDVKD. The CDR3 runs to 14 residues. The V and J ends lost 6 bases and 6 bases respectively, with 13 bases between them. CDR3 protein: CATSSRGIAGELFF. CDR3 DNA: TGTGCCACCAGTAGCAGGGGTATTGCCGGGGAGCTGTTTTTT.

This clone was seen more than once but under ten times. The chain couples TRBV7-9 to TRBJ1-2; D is uncertain. Germline CDR1 reads SEHNR; CDR2 reads FQNEAQ (reference sequence). This CDR3 region has 13 residues. The ends were cut back, 5 bases at V and 3 bases at J, with 10 bases in the middle. CDR3: CASSTEIDYGYTF. The CDR3 region has the DNA TGTGCCAGCAGCACGGAGATAGACTATGGCTACACCTTC.

This clone was seen a few times. This rearrangement joins TRBV6-2 or TRBV6-3 to TRBJ1-1; the match to TRBD1 covers 8 bases. Germline CDR1 and CDR2: MNHEY and SVGEGT. The junction had 5 bases not matched to a gene; V was cut back by 2 bases and J by 9 bases. CDR3 length: 13 residues. In nucleotides, the CDR3 is TGTGCCAGCAGTTACCTTGGACAGGGACAAGCTTTCTTT. This sequence encodes CASSYLGQGQAFF.

The genes are TRBV6-5 and TRBJ1-4; 10 nucleotides line up with TRBD1. This CDR3 has 16 amino acids. The germline gives CDR1 MNHEY, CDR2 SVGAGI. V lost 4 bases to trimming and J lost 7 bases; unmatched junction nucleotides: 9. CDR3 residues: CASSSVAGTGVEKLFF. The CDR3 nucleotides read TGTGCCAGCAGTTCCGTCGCCGGGACAGGGGTTGAAAAACTGTTTTTT.

The chain uses TRBV24-1 and TRBJ1-3, with D hard to call. Germline CDR1 is KGHDR and CDR2 is SFDVKD. The V end lost 0 bases, the J end lost 2 bases, and 13 bases lay between the germline ends. The length of the CDR3 is 17 residues. CDR3 region: CATSDLQVEAAGNTIYF. In DNA, the CDR3 is TGTGCCACCAGTGATTTGCAAGTAGAGGCGGCTGGAAACACCATATATTTT.

The chain combines TRBV5-5 with TRBJ1-5; TRBD1 aligns across 7 bases. This CDR3 has 16 amino acids. Germline V gives CDR1 SGHKS, CDR2 YYEKEE (reference sequence). After removal of 3 bases from V and 5 bases from J, the junction contained 11 bases not matched to a gene. This CDR3 reads CASSWNDRAVYQPQHF. The CDR3 DNA is TGTGCCAGCAGCTGGAACGACAGGGCAGTCTATCAGCCCCAGCATTTT.

The rearrangement links TRBV5-4 to TRBJ1-5, with D tentatively TRBD1 (5 bases). The CDR3 consists of 14 residues. Germline values: CDR1 SGHNT, CDR2 YYREEE (reference sequence). The V end lost 1 base, the J end lost 6 bases, and 11 bases lay between the germline ends. As DNA, the CDR3 is TGTGCCAGCAGCTTGAAGGGGCGTTTTCAGCCCCAGCATTTT. Translation gives CASSLKGRFQPQHF.

This chain connects TRBV6-5 to TRBJ1-2; tentatively, D is TRBD1 (6 bases). Trimming took off 5 bases at V and 4 bases at J, with 14 bases between the two ends. CDR3 length equals 14 residues. The germline gives CDR1 MNHEY, CDR2 SVGAGI. Here the CDR3 reads CASSNRGQFYGYTF. Written as DNA, the CDR3 is TGTGCCAGCAGTAATCGAGGACAGTTCTATGGCTACACCTTC.